These 20 T cell receptor beta chains share one sample of origin, sequenced in a study of blood T cell repertoires in COVID-19. Only in-frame clones appear in the TCRdb table, and some are missing; sequencing was by immunoSEQ multiplex PCR. Here the sample spans around 190,000 clones, around 85% being singletons. Sequenced input: peripheral blood. These receptors were collected from a woman aged 55-70 years with acute or convalescent COVID-19.

In its sample, this clone was seen once. V gene TRBV7-9 combines with J gene TRBJ1-3, with D unresolved. Germline assignment: CDR1 SEHNR and CDR2 FQNEAQ (reference sequence). Trimming removed 4 bases at V and 1 base at J, with 5 bases between. This CDR3 is 13 amino acids long. CDR3 sequence: CASSWESGNTIYF. As DNA, the CDR3 is TGTGCCAGCAGCTGGGAGTCTGGAAACACCATATATTTT.

This chain connects TRBV4-2 to TRBJ2-3, with TRBD2 as a possible D gene (6 bases). The V gene lost 1 base and the J gene lost 2 bases, with 13 bases spanning the gap. This CDR3 has 16 residues. CDR1 and CDR2 from the germline V gene are LGHNA and YNFKEQ. CDR3 sequence: CASSQAGADLTDTQYF. Here the CDR3 DNA reads TGTGCCAGCAGCCAAGCGGGAGCGGACCTCACAGATACGCAGTATTTT.

This sequence joins TRBV20-1 and TRBJ2-7; 8 bases align to TRBD1. The length of the CDR3 is 15 residues. With V trimmed by 3 bases and J by 1 base, 8 bases remained unmatched. Germline values: CDR1 DFQATT, CDR2 SNEGSKA (reference sequence). The CDR3 nucleotides are TGCAGTGCTAGTGTCGGGACAGGCCTTTCCTACGAGCAGTACTTC. Translating it yields CSASVGTGLSYEQYF.

The chain uses TRBV27 and TRBJ2-3; maybe TRBD2 (5 bases). Germline V gives CDR1 MNHEY, CDR2 SMNVEV (reference sequence). Trimming took 5 bases from V and 5 from J, leaving 11 bases between them. The CDR3 is 13 amino acids. CDR3 bases: TGTGCCAGCAGTCCCATTGGAGGAGATACGCAGTATTTT. Translation: CASSPIGGDTQYF.

This clone was observed a few times. The chain employs TRBV7-9 and TRBJ2-3, with a weak D call TRBD1 (6 bases). Germline V gene lookup returns CDR1 SEHNR and CDR2 FQNEAQ (reference sequence). V dropped 5 bases and J dropped 13 bases, with 13 bases sitting between them. The CDR3 runs 11 residues. The CDR3 loop is CASSRDTPEYF. In nucleotides, the CDR3 is TGTGCCAGCAGCCGGGACACCCCGGAGTATTTT.

V is TRBV3-1 (or the pseudogene TRBV3-2) and J is TRBJ1-4; 8 bases map to TRBD1. The germline gives CDR1 LGHDT, CDR2 YNNKEL (reference sequence). The CDR3 contains 17 residues. Unmatched junction bases numbered 7, after V lost 4 bases and J lost 0 bases. CDR3 sequence: CASSRPTGAATNEKLFF. In DNA form, the CDR3 reads TGTGCCAGCAGCCGACCGACAGGGGCCGCAACTAATGAAAAACTGTTTTTT.

This chain uses TRBV19 with TRBJ1-6, with 7 bases identical to TRBD1. The CDR3 sequence is 16 residues long. V dropped 4 bases and J dropped 8; count of bases not matched to a gene: 11. Germline CDR1 and CDR2: LNHDA and SQIVND (reference sequence). The CDR3 DNA reads as TGTGCCAGTAGTACACAGGGGAATCGGGGAGATTCACCCCTCCACTTT. It encodes CASSTQGNRGDSPLHF.

This chain connects TRBV4-1 to TRBJ2-7, with 13 nucleotides matching TRBD2. CDR3 length equals 19 residues. V shed 4 bases and J 4 bases; nucleotides not matched to a gene: 16. Germline lookup yields CDR1 MGHRA and CDR2 YSYEKL. The CDR3 region has the DNA TGCGCCAGCAGCCTCAGGTTTCCCGGGACTAGCGGGGCCAGTTACGAGCAGTACTTC. It encodes CASSLRFPGTSGASYEQYF.

V is TRBV11-2 and J is TRBJ2-5, with D tentatively TRBD2 (5 bases). Germline V gene lookup returns CDR1 SGHAT and CDR2 FQNNGV. V lost 3 bases and J lost 4, with 12 bases in between. CDR3 length: 14 residues. CDR3 in DNA: TGTGCCAGCAGCTTGAGATGGGCGGGAGAGACCCAGTACTTC. This translates into CASSLRWAGETQYF.

The CDR3 region has the DNA TGTGCCACCGAGGTAGGATCACGGGCTTTCTTT. Its translation: CATEVGSRAFF. The chain uses TRBV6-5 and TRBJ1-1; no firm D call. The length of the CDR3 is 11 residues. The V end lost 10 bases, the J end lost 11 bases, and 17 bases lay between the germline ends. The germline V gene encodes CDR1 MNHEY and CDR2 SVGAGI.

The V gene is TRBV30, the J gene TRBJ1-2, with D perhaps matching TRBD1 (5 bases). Trimming removed 3 bases at V and 1 base at J, with 6 bases between. Germline-derived CDR1 and CDR2 are GTSNPN and SVGIG (reference sequence). CDR3 length: 12 residues. The chain's CDR3 is CAWSQGNYGYTF. CDR3 in DNA: TGTGCCTGGAGCCAGGGTAACTATGGCTACACCTTC.

CDR3 amino acids: CASSLSRGTEAFF. DNA for the CDR3: TGCGCCAGCAGCTTGAGCAGAGGCACTGAAGCTTTCTTT. This chain connects TRBV5-1 to TRBJ1-1; the D is unclear. Trimming shortened V by 1 base and J by 4 bases, and 8 bases separated the two germline ends. The germline CDR1 and CDR2 sequences are SGHRS and YFSETQ. The CDR3 length is 13 residues.

The chain is built from TRBV19 and TRBJ1-2; perhaps TRBD1 as D (5 bases). Per germline, CDR1 LNHDA and CDR2 SQIVND (reference sequence). V gave up 3 bases and J gave up 6 bases, with 5 bases separating them. This CDR3 has 11 residues. CDR3 in amino acids: CASSMGHGYTF. The CDR3, as DNA: TGTGCCAGTAGTATGGGGCATGGCTACACCTTC. The whole variable domain, remainder taken from reference TRBV19 and TRBJ1-2, is DGGITQSPKYLFRKEGQNVTLSCEQNLNHDAMYWYRQDPGQGLRLIYYSQIVNDFQKGDIAEGYSVSREKKESFPLTVTSAQKNPTAFYLCASSMGHGYTFGSGTRLTVV.

The rearrangement uses TRBV29-1 and TRBJ2-3, with 10 nucleotides matching TRBD2. Germline V CDR1 and CDR2: SQVTM, ANQGSEA. The CDR3 has 15 amino acids. Germline trimming cut 7 bases from V and 5 bases from J; bases unmatched to any gene: 12. DNA for the CDR3: TGCAGCGGAAGGGGGAGCGGGAGGGCAGGAGATACGCAGTATTTT. Amino acids: CSGRGSGRAGDTQYF.

The chain joins TRBV10-3 to TRBJ1-1, with a weak D call TRBD1 (6 bases). The CDR3 runs 15 residues. V was clipped by 4 bases and J by 0 bases, with 12 bases between them. Germline CDR1 and CDR2: ENHRY and SYGVKD. The CDR3 sequence is CAISVGQLMNTEAFF. The CDR3, as DNA: TGTGCCATCAGTGTTGGACAGTTAATGAACACTGAAGCTTTCTTT.

The genes are TRBV11-2 and TRBJ2-5, with unresolved D. This CDR3 is 14 amino acids long. Deletions cut 0 bases from V and 5 bases from J, with 10 bases between. The germline gives CDR1 SGHAT, CDR2 FQNNGV. This CDR3 is CASSLDPQWETQYF. The CDR3 DNA follows: TGTGCCAGCAGCTTAGACCCCCAGTGGGAGACCCAGTACTTC.

Details on this clone: Other DNA variants within this sample encode the same CDR3. This chain uses TRBV5-1 with TRBJ2-3, with TRBD2 matching over 9 bases. The germline CDR1 and CDR2 sequences are SGHRS and YFSETQ. Losses at the gene ends were 3 bases for V and 2 bases for J; bases not matched to a gene: 4. CDR3 size: 15 residues. The CDR3 sequence is CASSSAGGPTDTQYF. The CDR3 bases are TGCGCCAGCAGCTCAGCGGGAGGCCCCACAGATACGCAGTATTTT. Together with reference TRBV5-1 and TRBJ2-3, the CDR3 gives the full variable domain: KAGVTQTPRYLIKTRGQQVTLSCSPISGHRSVSWYQQTPGQGLQFLFEYFSETQRNKGNFPGRFSGRQFSNSRSEMNVSTLELGDSALYLCASSSAGGPTDTQYFGPGTRLTVL.

In this sample, this clone turned up a few times. The V and J genes are TRBV5-4 and TRBJ1-2, with 10 positions matching TRBD1. In germline, CDR1 is SGHNT, CDR2 YYREEE (reference sequence). The V segment lost 4 bases and the J segment 6 bases; nucleotides outside the gene matches: 6. The CDR3 totals 14 residues. The CDR3 region has the DNA TGTGCCAGCAGCCCGACAGGGGGCGTGGATGGCTACACCTTC. Its protein product is CASSPTGGVDGYTF.

The chain is built from TRBV4-2 and TRBJ2-1, with D perhaps matching TRBD2 (5 bases). V lost 0 bases to trimming and J lost 0 bases, with 15 bases between them. There are 18 residues in the CDR3. The germline CDR1 and CDR2 sequences are LGHNA and YNFKEQ. The CDR3 coding sequence is TGTGCCAGCAGCCAAGAAACGATAAGCGGTAACTCCTACAATGAGCAGTTCTTC. Translating it yields CASSQETISGNSYNEQFF.

This chain uses TRBV4-2 with TRBJ2-5, with TRBD2 matching over 9 bases. The CDR3 totals 14 residues. The V gene's germline CDR1 is LGHNA and CDR2 YNFKEQ. V lost 4 bases and J lost 4; bases outside the gene matches: 4. The CDR3 region is CASSPNSGRETQYF. The CDR3 DNA follows: TGTGCCAGCAGCCCGAATAGCGGGAGAGAGACCCAGTACTTC.